What follows is one T cell receptor (beta chain) and its context. Antigen specificity is unknown. Profiling relied on immunoSEQ multiplex PCR, and the TCRdb table lists in-frame clones only, not all of them. The sample holds about 310,000 clones, more than 65% seen once. This entry comes from a study of cytotoxic CD8 clonotypes in ibrutinib-treated CLL. Study as a whole: Included were about 11 relapsed/refractory and 15 treatment-naive patients, of whom around 17 were IGHV unmutated. Study-wide results and caveats: Clonality increased at ibrutinib response, then returned toward baseline at progression.

The V gene lost 2 bases and the J gene lost 0 bases, with 11 bases spanning the gap. The CDR3 consists of 16 residues. In germline, CDR1 is SEHNR, CDR2 FQNEAQ (reference sequence). The input for sequencing was PBMCs, taken before ibrutinib treatment. The V call is TRBV7-9, the J call TRBJ2-4, with TRBD1 as a possible D gene (5 bases). The TCR was taken from a human donor with chronic lymphocytic leukemia. CDR3 DNA: TGTGCCAGCAGCTTAACAGTGGGGCTAGCCAAAAACATTCAGTACTTC. This codes for CASSLTVGLAKNIQYF.